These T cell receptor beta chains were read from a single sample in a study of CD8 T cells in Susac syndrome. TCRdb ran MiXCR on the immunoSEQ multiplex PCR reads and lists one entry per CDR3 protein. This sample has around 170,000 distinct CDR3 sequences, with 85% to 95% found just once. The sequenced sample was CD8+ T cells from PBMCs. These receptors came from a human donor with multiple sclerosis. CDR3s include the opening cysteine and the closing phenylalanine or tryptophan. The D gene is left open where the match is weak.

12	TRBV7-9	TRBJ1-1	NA	CASSTENTEAFF	TGTGCCAGCTCTACAGAGAACACTGAAGCTTTCTTT
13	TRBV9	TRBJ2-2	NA	CASERPNTGELFF	TGTGCCTCCGAAAGGCCGAACACCGGGGAGCTGTTTTTT
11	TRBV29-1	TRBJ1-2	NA	CSAQDIGGYTF	TGCAGCGCCCAAGATATTGGGGGCTACACCTTC
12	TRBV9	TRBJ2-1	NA	CATSRFGSGLEF	TGTGCCACTAGCCGTTTCGGGTCCGGCTTGGAATTC
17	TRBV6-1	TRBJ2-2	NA	CASSEGSGRRWPGELFF	TGTGCCAGCAGTGAAGGGAGCGGCAGGCGTTGGCCCGGGGAGCTGTTTTTT
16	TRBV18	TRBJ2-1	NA	CASSPSAGADYNEQFF	TGTGCCAGCTCACCATCAGCGGGTGCTGACTACAATGAGCAGTTCTTC
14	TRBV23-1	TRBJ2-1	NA	CASSQSHTDNEQFF	TGCGCCAGCAGTCAATCACATACAGACAATGAGCAGTTCTTC
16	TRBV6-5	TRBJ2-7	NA	CASSYSRLALTYEQYF	TGTGCCAGCAGTTACAGTCGGCTAGCGCTCACCTACGAGCAGTACTTC
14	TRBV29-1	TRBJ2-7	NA	CSVEKNGRSGEQYF	TGCAGCGTTGAAAAAAATGGCCGAAGCGGCGAGCAGTACTTC
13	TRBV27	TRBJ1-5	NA	CASSSGGTQPQHF	TGTGCCAGCAGTTCCGGGGGAACTCAGCCCCAACATTTT
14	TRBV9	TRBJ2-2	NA	CASSLQDWTGELFF	TGTGCCAGCAGCCTCCAGGACTGGACCGGGGAGCTGTTTTTT
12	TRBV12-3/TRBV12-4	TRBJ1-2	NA	CASSPGQSGHTF	TGTGCCAGCAGTCCCGGACAGTCTGGCCACACCTTC
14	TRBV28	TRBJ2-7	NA	CASSSRGYTYEQYF	TGTGCCAGCAGTTCCCGAGGGTATACCTACGAGCAGTACTTC
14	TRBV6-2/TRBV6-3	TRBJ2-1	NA	CASSRLQLVGEQFF	TGTGCCAGCAGTAGACTACAACTAGTAGGTGAGCAGTTCTTC
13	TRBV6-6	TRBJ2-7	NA	CASSWQGPYEQYF	TGTGCCAGCAGTTGGCAGGGGCCCTACGAGCAGTACTTC
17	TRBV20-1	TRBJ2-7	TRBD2	CSARDDWGTSGDYEQYF	TGCAGTGCTAGAGACGACTGGGGGACTAGCGGGGACTACGAGCAGTACTTC